Listed below are T cell receptor beta chains from one sample, sequenced in a study of T-cell memory formation after mild COVID-19. In TCRdb, the 5' RACE reads were re-called with MiXCR into one record per CDR3 protein. The sample lists over 14,000 distinct CDR3 sequences, roughly a fifth occurring once. The specimen was PBMCs or a T cell subset sorted from them (not recorded which). All receptors come from an adult woman who had mild COVID-19 (a few samples of this study predate the infection). Cell type and time point are not known. CDR3s include the opening cysteine and the closing phenylalanine or tryptophan. D genes are given only for firm matches. Size is omitted from some rows. Given values are once, few, many or a class for expanded clones.

V gene	clone size	D gene	J gene	CDR3 DNA	CDR3 protein
TRBV18	many	TRBD1	TRBJ2-4	TGTGCCAGCTCACCAGGACAGGGTGGAAACATTCAGTACTTC	CASSPGQGGNIQYF
TRBV5-1	many	.	TRBJ1-1	TGCGCCAGCAAGGAGGGGGGGGCCACTGAAGCTTTCTTT	CASKEGGATEAFF
TRBV19	many	.	TRBJ1-4	TGTGCCAGTAGTATGCCGGGCGGCTATGAAAAACTGTTTTTT	CASSMPGGYEKLFF
TRBV27	many	TRBD1	TRBJ2-1	TGTGCCAGCAGCCCGGGACAGGGATCCAATGAGCAGTTCTTC	CASSPGQGSNEQFF
TRBV9	.	TRBD2	TRBJ2-3	TGTGCCAGCAGCGATACTAGCGGGGGGGTGACAGATACGCAGTATTTT	CASSDTSGGVTDTQYF
TRBV7-9	many	TRBD2	TRBJ2-1	TGTGCCAGCAGACTAAGCGGGGCCTACAATGAGCAGTTCTTC	CASRLSGAYNEQFF
TRBV6-5	many	TRBD2	TRBJ2-3	TGTGCCAGCAGTTGGACAGCGGGAGGGCCTACAGATACGCAGTATTTT	CASSWTAGGPTDTQYF
TRBV7-9	many	.	TRBJ2-7	TGTGCCAGCAGCTCCCCATCCGGGTCCCCCTACGAGCAGTACTTC	CASSSPSGSPYEQYF
TRBV9	many	.	TRBJ2-3	TGTGCCAGCAGCAGAGCAGGGTGGGGGACAGATACGCAGTATTTT	CASSRAGWGTDTQYF
TRBV12-3/TRBV12-4	many	.	TRBJ1-2	TGTGCCAGCAGTTTAGATGGGACACCAGCTAACTATGGCTACACCTTC	CASSLDGTPANYGYTF
TRBV12-3/TRBV12-4	.	TRBD1	TRBJ1-3	TGTGCCACCTCGAGACCACACGGGACAGGATCCAGCTCTGGAAACACCATATATTTT	CATSRPHGTGSSSGNTIYF
TRBV4-2	.	.	TRBJ2-7	TGTGCCAGCAGCCAAGCCAGGACGTCGAGCTCCTACGAGCAGTACTTC	CASSQARTSSSYEQYF
TRBV4-3	many	TRBD1	TRBJ1-3	TGCGCCAGCAGCCAAGACGGGACAGGGTACGGAAACACCATATATTTT	CASSQDGTGYGNTIYF
TRBV13	many	TRBD1	TRBJ1-2	TGTGCCAGCAGCTTATCCCCCTCCGGGACAGGGAAATATGGCTACACCTTC	CASSLSPSGTGKYGYTF
TRBV24-1	many	.	TRBJ2-2	TGTGCCACCAGCCTCCTATACACCGGGGAGCTGTTTTTT	CATSLLYTGELFF
TRBV9	.	.	TRBJ2-3	TGTGCCAGCAGCGTAGTAGGAACGCAGTATTTT	CASSVVGTQYF
TRBV5-4	many	.	TRBJ2-1	TGTGCCAGCAGCTTTTGGACGGCCGGTGAGCAGTTCTTC	CASSFWTAGEQFF
TRBV18	many	TRBD2	TRBJ2-1	TGTGCCAGCTCACCAACTAGCGGACCCTACAATGAGCAGTTCTTC	CASSPTSGPYNEQFF